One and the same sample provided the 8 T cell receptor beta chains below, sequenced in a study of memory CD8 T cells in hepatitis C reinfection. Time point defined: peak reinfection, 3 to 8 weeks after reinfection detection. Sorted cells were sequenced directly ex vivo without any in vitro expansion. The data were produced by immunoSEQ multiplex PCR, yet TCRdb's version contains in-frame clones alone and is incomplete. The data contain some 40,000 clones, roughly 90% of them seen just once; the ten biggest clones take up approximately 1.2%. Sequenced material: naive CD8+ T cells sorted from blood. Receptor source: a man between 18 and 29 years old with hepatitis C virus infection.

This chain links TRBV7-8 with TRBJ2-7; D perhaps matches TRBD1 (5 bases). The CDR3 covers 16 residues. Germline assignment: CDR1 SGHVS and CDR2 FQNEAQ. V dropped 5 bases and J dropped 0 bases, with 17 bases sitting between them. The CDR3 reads CASSLLPDSLSYEQYF. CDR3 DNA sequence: TGTGCCAGCAGCCTCCTCCCCGACAGCCTCTCCTACGAGCAGTACTTC.

CDR3 nucleotides: TGTGCCGCGAGACAGGCCAGCTCCTACGAGCAGTACTTC. This gives the protein CAARQASSYEQYF. The gene calls are TRBV6-5 and TRBJ2-7; D is possibly TRBD1 (6 bases). Between the trimmed V and J ends, which lost 11 bases and 0 bases, there was a span of 14 bases. Germline V gene lookup returns CDR1 MNHEY and CDR2 SVGAGI. This CDR3 has 13 amino acids.

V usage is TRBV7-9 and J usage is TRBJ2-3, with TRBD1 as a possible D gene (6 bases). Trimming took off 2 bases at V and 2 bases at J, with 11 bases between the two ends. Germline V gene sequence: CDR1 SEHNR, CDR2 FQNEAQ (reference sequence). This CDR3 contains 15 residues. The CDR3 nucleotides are TGTGCCAGCAGCTTAATTCAGGGGTACACAGATACGCAGTATTTT. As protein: CASSLIQGYTDTQYF.

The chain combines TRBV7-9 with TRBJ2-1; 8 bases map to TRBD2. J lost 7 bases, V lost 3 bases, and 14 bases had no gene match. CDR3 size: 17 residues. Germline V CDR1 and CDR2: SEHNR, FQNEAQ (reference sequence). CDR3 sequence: CASSFALRGTSMNEQFF. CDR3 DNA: TGTGCCAGCAGCTTCGCCCTTCGTGGGACTAGTATGAATGAGCAGTTCTTC.

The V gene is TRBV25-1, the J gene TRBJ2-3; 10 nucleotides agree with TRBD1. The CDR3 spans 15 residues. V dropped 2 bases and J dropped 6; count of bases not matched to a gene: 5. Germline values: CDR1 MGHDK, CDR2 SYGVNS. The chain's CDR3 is CASSEAGQGLDTQYF. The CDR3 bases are TGTGCCAGCAGTGAAGCGGGACAGGGGCTTGATACGCAGTATTTT.

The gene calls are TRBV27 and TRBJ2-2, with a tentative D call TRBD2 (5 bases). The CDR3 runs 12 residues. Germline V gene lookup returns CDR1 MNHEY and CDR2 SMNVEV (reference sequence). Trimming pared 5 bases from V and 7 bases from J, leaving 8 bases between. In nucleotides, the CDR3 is TGTGCCAGCAGTGTCGGAGGCGGGGAGCTGTTTTTT. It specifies CASSVGGGELFF.

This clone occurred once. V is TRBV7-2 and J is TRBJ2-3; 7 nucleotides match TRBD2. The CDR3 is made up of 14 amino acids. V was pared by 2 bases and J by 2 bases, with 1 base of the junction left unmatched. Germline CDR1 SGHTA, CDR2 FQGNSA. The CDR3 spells CASSLSGVTDTQYF. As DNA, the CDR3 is TGTGCCAGCAGCTTAAGCGGGGTCACAGATACGCAGTATTTT.

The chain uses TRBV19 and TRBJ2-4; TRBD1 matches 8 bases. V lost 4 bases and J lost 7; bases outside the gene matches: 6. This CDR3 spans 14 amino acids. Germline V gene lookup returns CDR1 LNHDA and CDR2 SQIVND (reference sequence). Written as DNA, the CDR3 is TGTGCCAGTAGTAAAACAGGGGGTGCGAACATTCAGTACTTC. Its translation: CASSKTGGANIQYF.